This is a list of T cell receptor beta chains from one sample in a study of T cell responses to AZD1222 COVID-19 vaccine. Assay used: immunoSEQ multiplex PCR; TCRdb lists only in-frame clones, some missing. The repertoire includes some 150,000 clones, more than 75% of them detected once, and 2.5% to 3.5% sits in the top ten. Material: peripheral blood, obtained 28 days after the second AZD1222 dose. The receptors stem from an adult who received the AZD1222 COVID-19 vaccine. CDR3s include the opening cysteine and the closing phenylalanine or tryptophan. D genes are given only for firm matches. Clone size is not always given. Where it is, it says once, few, many or a class for expanded clones.

D	size	J	V	CDR3	DNA
TRBD2	-	TRBJ2-2	TRBV9	CASSPQVGGLAGFGELFF	TGTGCCAGCAGCCCCCAGGTAGGGGGACTAGCGGGTTTCGGGGAGCTGTTTTTT
-	-	TRBJ1-3	TRBV7-2	CASSQKGHSGNTIYF	TGTGCCAGCAGCCAGAAGGGTCACTCTGGAAACACCATATATTTT
-	-	TRBJ2-6	TRBV9	CASSRVGANVLTF	TGTGCCAGCTCTCGGGTTGGGGCCAACGTCCTGACTTTC
-	-	TRBJ2-2	TRBV24-1	CATSDPVLNTGELFF	TGTGCCACCAGTGACCCCGTCTTGAACACCGGGGAGCTGTTTTTT
-	-	TRBJ1-6	TRBV7-2	CASSLAHGGSSYNSPLHF	TGTGCCAGCAGCTTAGCGCATGGGGGGAGCTCCTATAATTCACCCCTCCACTTT
-	once	TRBJ1-1	TRBV7-6	CASSLGEGVRTEAFF	TGTGCCAGCAGCTTAGGGGAGGGGGTGAGGACTGAAGCTTTCTTT
-	-	TRBJ2-2	TRBV7-2	CASSLWAPTNTGELFF	TGTGCCAGCAGCCTCTGGGCACCAACGAACACCGGGGAGCTGTTTTTT
-	-	TRBJ1-1	TRBV6-2/TRBV6-3	CASSYPRGAHNEAFF	TGTGCCAGCAGTTACCCCCGCGGGGCGCATAATGAAGCTTTCTTT
-	-	TRBJ2-1	TRBV7-9	CASSGDGFYEQFF	TGTGCCAGCAGCGGAGATGGGTTCTATGAGCAGTTCTTC
-	-	TRBJ2-7	TRBV27	CASSPTLSYEQYF	TGTGCCAGCAGTCCGACTCTGAGCTACGAGCAGTACTTC
-	once	TRBJ1-4	TRBV2	CASSEIRDEKLFF	TGTGCCAGCAGTGAAATCCGGGATGAAAAACTGTTTTTT
-	-	TRBJ1-2	TRBV5-1	CASRDSDYGYTF	TGCGCCAGCAGGGACAGTGACTATGGCTACACCTTC
-	-	TRBJ1-5	TRBV3-1/TRBV3-2	CASSQRQGNQPQHF	TGTGCCAGCAGCCAACGGCAGGGCAATCAGCCCCAGCATTTT
-	few	TRBJ1-2	TRBV7-9	CATRGANYGYTF	TGTGCCACCAGGGGAGCTAACTATGGCTACACCTTC
-	-	TRBJ2-7	TRBV20-1	CSAADYYEQYF	TGCAGTGCTGCCGACTACTACGAGCAGTACTTC
-	-	TRBJ1-5	TRBV12-3/TRBV12-4	CASSFREPEPQHF	TGTGCCAGCAGTTTTAGGGAACCGGAGCCCCAGCATTTT
-	-	TRBJ2-5	TRBV19	CASSISGQFQETQYF	TGTGCCAGTAGTATATCAGGACAGTTCCAAGAGACCCAGTACTTC
-	-	TRBJ1-1	TRBV30	CAWSEGQNTEAFF	TGTGCCTGGAGTGAAGGACAGAACACTGAAGCTTTCTTT
-	-	TRBJ1-3	TRBV7-9	CASSSRPNRGSGNTIYF	TGTGCCAGCAGCTCCCGACCGAATAGGGGCTCCGGAAACACCATATATTTT
-	once	TRBJ2-5	TRBV10-1	CASSEGSETQYF	TGCGCCAGCAGTGAAGGTAGTGAGACCCAGTACTTC
TRBD1	-	TRBJ2-1	TRBV4-1	CASSQQGQAYNEQFF	TGCGCCAGCAGCCAGCAAGGACAGGCCTACAATGAGCAGTTCTTC
-	-	TRBJ2-5	TRBV7-3	CASSSRGGETQYF	TGTGCCAGCAGCTCCCGGGGTGGGGAGACCCAGTACTTC
-	-	TRBJ2-2	TRBV7-9	CASSHRVPGELFF	TGTGCCAGCAGTCACAGGGTTCCCGGGGAGCTGTTTTTT
TRBD1	-	TRBJ2-7	TRBV6-5	CASSYNRGWNEQYF	TGTGCCAGCAGTTATAACAGGGGCTGGAACGAGCAGTACTTC
-	-	TRBJ1-1	TRBV5-4	CASSGPGRRAFF	TGTGCCAGCAGTGGACCGGGCCGTAGGGCTTTCTTT
TRBD1	once	TRBJ2-7	TRBV4-1	CASSQDRTGGYEQYF	TGCGCCAGCAGCCAAGACAGGACAGGTGGATACGAGCAGTACTTC
-	once	TRBJ2-7	TRBV28	CASTRGQRESYEQYF	TGTGCCAGCACCCGGGGGCAGAGGGAATCCTACGAGCAGTACTTC
TRBD1	-	TRBJ2-7	TRBV3-1/TRBV3-2	CASSQDPGGSYEQYF	TGTGCCAGCAGCCAAGATCCAGGGGGTTCCTACGAGCAGTACTTC